This is a list of T cell receptor beta chains from one sample in a study of cytomegalovirus exposure and HLA in healthy donors. Profiling relied on immunoSEQ multiplex PCR, and the TCRdb table lists in-frame clones only, not all of them. Of about 190,000 clones in the sample, 70% to 75% were seen once. The sample consisted of PBMCs. Every receptor here comes from a woman aged 25 to 45 in good health and CMV-seropositive. Each CDR3 is given with its conserved first and last residue. A D gene is named only where the DNA matches it firmly. Expanded clones are given a class, and other clones once, few, many or no size at all.

j_call | cdr3_length | clone_size | d_call | v_call | cdr3_nt | cdr3_aa
TRBJ2-7 | 14 | . | . | TRBV9 | TGTGCCAGCAGCGTAGGGGTAGACTCCTACGAGCAGTACTTC | CASSVGVDSYEQYF
TRBJ1-5 | 17 | few | TRBD1 | TRBV5-5 | TGTGCCAGCAGCTTCGGGACAGGGGGCACGAGCAATCAGCCCCAGCATTTT | CASSFGTGGTSNQPQHF
TRBJ1-5 | 16 | . | TRBD1 | TRBV28 | TGTGCCAGCAGCACGGGACAGGGGGCCGAGAATCAGCCCCAGCATTTT | CASSTGQGAENQPQHF
TRBJ2-7 | 14 | . | TRBD2 | TRBV28 | TGTGCCAGCAGAGCGGGGATATCACCCTACGAGCAGTACTTC | CASRAGISPYEQYF
TRBJ2-7 | 13 | . | . | TRBV19 | TGTGCCAGTAGTATAGGCGGGGCCTACGAGCAGTACTTC | CASSIGGAYEQYF
TRBJ2-7 | 15 | . | TRBD2 | TRBV29-1 | TGCAGCGTTGAAAGGGGGGATAGCGGGAGCTACGAGCAGTACTTC | CSVERGDSGSYEQYF
TRBJ1-3 | 15 | . | TRBD1 | TRBV5-6 | TGTGCCAGCAGCCTAACAGGGGTAGGAGGAAACACCATATATTTT | CASSLTGVGGNTIYF
TRBJ1-4 | 15 | . | TRBD1 | TRBV19 | TGTGCCAGTAGTACCACAGGGGCAACTAATGAAAAACTGTTTTTT | CASSTTGATNEKLFF
TRBJ1-6 | 16 | . | TRBD1 | TRBV28 | TGTGCCAGCAGTCTGAACCCGACAGGGGCAAACTCACCCCTCCACTTT | CASSLNPTGANSPLHF
TRBJ2-7 | 14 | few | . | TRBV2 | TGTGCCAGCACTCAGGACGGGAGCTCCTACGAGCAGTACTTC | CASTQDGSSYEQYF
TRBJ1-1 | 15 | few | . | TRBV5-1 | TGCGCCAGCGGCAGGGGTCCCAACGGGAACACTGAAGCTTTCTTT | CASGRGPNGNTEAFF
TRBJ1-1 | 11 | . | . | TRBV6-6 | TGTGCCAGCAGTTACTCGCGAGAAGCTTTCTTT | CASSYSREAFF
TRBJ2-7 | 13 | . | . | TRBV5-5 | TGTGCCAGCAGCTTGAGCCGGTCCTACGAGCAGTACTTC | CASSLSRSYEQYF
TRBJ1-2 | 13 | . | . | TRBV28 | TGTGCCAGCAGTTTGTCGGGGGGCTTTGGCTACACCTTC | CASSLSGGFGYTF
TRBJ1-5 | 15 | . | TRBD1 | TRBV2 | TGTGCCAGCAGTCCGAGGACAGGGGAATTCCAGCCCCAGCATTTT | CASSPRTGEFQPQHF
TRBJ1-5 | 15 | . | . | TRBV2 | TGTGCCAGCAGCCCACAGGGCCTAGGAAATCAGCCCCAGCATTTT | CASSPQGLGNQPQHF
TRBJ2-3 | 12 | . | . | TRBV18 | TGTGCCAGCTCACCAGGGAGGGATACGCAGTATTTT | CASSPGRDTQYF
TRBJ1-1 | 15 | . | TRBD1 | TRBV28 | TGTGCCAGCAGTCCCCGGACAGGGAGGAACACTGAAGCTTTCTTT | CASSPRTGRNTEAFF
TRBJ1-1 | 13 | . | . | TRBV29-1 | TGCAGCGGCGCGGGGGGGACGGCGACTGAAGCTTTCTTT | CSGAGGTATEAFF
TRBJ1-2 | 13 | . | . | TRBV5-5 | TGTGCCAGCAGCTTGGCCGGGAGTTGGGGCTACACCTTC | CASSLAGSWGYTF
TRBJ2-2 | 13 | . | . | TRBV6-1 | TGTGCCAGCAGTAGTACACGGGAGAAGGGTCTGTTTTTT | CASSSTREKGLFF
TRBJ2-1 | 15 | . | TRBD2 | TRBV19 | TGTGCCAGTCGGACTAGCGGTAGCTCCTACAATGAGCAGTTCTTC | CASRTSGSSYNEQFF
TRBJ1-2 | 15 | once | . | TRBV7-9 | TGTGCCAGCAGCTCTCATATACAGGGTAGCTATGGCTACACCTTC | CASSSHIQGSYGYTF
TRBJ1-5 | 14 | . | . | TRBV10-1 | TGCGCCAGCAGTGAGACAGGAATCAATCAGCCCCAGCATTTT | CASSETGINQPQHF
TRBJ2-7 | 14 | . | . | TRBV10-3 | TGTGCCATCAGTTTAAGACAGTCCGCCGGCGAGCAGTACTTC | CAISLRQSAGEQYF
TRBJ2-7 | 15 | . | TRBD1 | TRBV4-1 | TGCGCCAGCAGCCCTTCCGCCACAGGGGCCTACGAGCAGTACTTC | CASSPSATGAYEQYF
TRBJ1-2 | 14 | . | . | TRBV18 | TGTGCCAGCTCACCCAACAGGGACGGCTATGGCTACACCTTC | CASSPNRDGYGYTF